The source of this T cell receptor (beta chain) is a study of shared clonotypes between healthy human individuals. It was CD45RO-negative cells, positively selected for CCR7, that made up naive CD8 cells, with terminally differentiated effector memory CD45RA+ cells excluded. Donors were healthy HIV-negative adults without recently reported acute infections or vaccinations. The CDR3 spans 14 residues. In germline, CDR1 is SGHDT, CDR2 YYEEEE. The V end was cut by 1 base, the J end by 5 bases, with 10 bases between. Profiled with immunoSEQ multiplex PCR; TCRdb holds only in-frame clones, not every one. The table has 660,000 or so clones, approximately 96% seen once.

The J gene is TRBJ1-5, the V gene TRBV5-6; perhaps TRBD1 as D (5 bases). The sequence derives from a woman in her thirties in good health. Sequences were obtained from naive CD8+ T cells sorted from blood. CDR3 DNA sequence: TGTGCCAGCAGCTTGAGGGGTGAGGATCAGCCCCAGCATTTT. Its translation is CASSLRGEDQPQHF.